The sequence of this TCR beta chain was determined in a study of regulatory T cells in long-lasting Graves disease. Study results and limitations: Between persistent patients, thousands of public clonotypes were shared, exceeding the approximately 900 shared between new patients. Preferential use of TRBV28, TRBJ1-2 and TRBJ2-5 was seen in persistent disease.

Time point here: newly diagnosed GD, antithyroid drugs for less than 3 months. From PBMCs, RNA was extracted and then used to make the TCR library. The germline V gene encodes CDR1 SGHRS and CDR2 YFSETQ. V lost 4 bases, J lost 4 bases, and 14 bases lay in between. The CDR3 is 14 amino acids. Libraries of TCR beta came from iRepertoire HTBI primers plus Arm-PCR of CDR3 regions. Via MiXCR, TCRdb re-called the multiplex PCR reads, giving one row per CDR3 protein. Seen here are 350,000 to 500,000 distinct CDR3 sequences, about a sixth observed once, and the top ten hold roughly 10%. This clonotype was detected ten times or more. The antigen remains undetermined. These sequences were also reported in another study, on T cells in Graves' hyperthyroidism and ophthalmopathy. That study reports: A set of HTBI primers served as the primers for a first-round RT-PCR of the TCR CDR3.

This TCR came from a woman aged 25 to 39 with Graves disease. Sequencing was performed on peripheral blood mononuclear cells (PBMCs), taken at new diagnosis, from a patient treated with antithyroid drugs. The chain uses TRBV5-1 and TRBJ1-1, with D possibly matching TRBD1 (5 bases). The CDR3 loop reads CASSQDSFGTEAFF. Here the CDR3 DNA reads TGCGCCAGCAGCCAAGACAGTTTTGGCACTGAAGCTTTCTTT.